What follows are 20 T cell receptor beta chains derived from one specimen sequenced in a study of beta chain features in type 1 diabetes. Their antigens remain unidentified. What was sequenced were expressed TCRB transcripts, since all of the isolated RNA had been reverse transcribed. Some clones are missing from TCRdb's copy, which holds only in-frame ones; the method was immunoSEQ multiplex PCR. The sample carries some 160,000 clones, 8% to 9.5% recorded once. Study observations and caveats: Moderately but significantly shorter TCRB CDR3s were found in Type 1 diabetes patients in all four CD4+ subsets.

The sample was central memory CD4+ T cells from blood. These receptors all come from a young woman with type 1 diabetes.

This chain uses TRBV19 with TRBJ2-2, with D possibly being TRBD2 (6 bases). In germline, CDR1 is LNHDA, CDR2 SQIVND (reference sequence). CDR3 length: 14 residues. CDR3 nucleotides: TGTGGTTCGACGGGACTCAGCTACACCGGGGAGCTGTTTTTT. Translation: CGSTGLSYTGELFF.

The J gene is TRBJ1-1, the V gene TRBV27; 7 bases map to TRBD1. This CDR3 has 15 amino acids. Germline CDR1 reads MNHEY; CDR2 reads SMNVEV (reference sequence). V shed 5 bases and J 3 bases; nucleotides not matched to a gene: 9. CDR3 sequence (DNA): TGTGCCAGCAGTAAACGGACAGGCGGGTACACTGAAGCTTTCTTT. It encodes CASSKRTGGYTEAFF.

This clone was observed a few times. The CDR3 DNA is TGTGCCAGTAGTATAGGACAGGGGTATCCTGAAGCTTTCTTT. This sequence encodes CASSIGQGYPEAFF. The V gene is TRBV19, the J gene TRBJ1-1; 8 bases fit TRBD1. V lost 1 base to trimming and J lost 6 bases; unmatched junction nucleotides: 4. The CDR3 has 14 amino acids. Germline V CDR1 and CDR2: LNHDA, SQIVND (reference sequence).

The J gene is TRBJ1-1, the V gene TRBV2, with D unclear. CDR3 length equals 13 residues. Germline V gene lookup returns CDR1 SNHLY and CDR2 FYNNEI. V lost 8 bases to trimming and J lost 1 base, with 11 bases between them. The CDR3 coding sequence is TGTGCCAGCGGGCCCTTCCAGAACACTGAAGCTTTCTTT. The encoded protein is CASGPFQNTEAFF.

This clone was detected only a few times. The V and J genes are TRBV2 and TRBJ1-5, with D possibly TRBD1 on 5 matching bases. V gave up 1 base and J gave up 2 bases, with 9 bases separating them. CDR3 length: 15 amino acids. From germline, CDR1 is SNHLY and CDR2 FYNNEI. The CDR3 protein is CASSEEGQRNQPQHF. The CDR3 DNA is TGTGCCAGCAGTGAAGAGGGGCAGCGCAATCAGCCCCAGCATTTT.

A few counts support this clone. This chain uses TRBV18 with TRBJ2-7; no clear D gene. The germline CDR1 and CDR2 sequences are KGHSH and LQKENI. The germline V and J ends were trimmed by 0 bases and 2 bases, with 5 bases remaining between them. The CDR3 extends over 13 amino acids. CDR3 DNA: TGTGCCAGCTCACCACCGTCAGCCTACGAGCAGTACTTC. This gives the protein CASSPPSAYEQYF.

The gene calls are TRBV5-6 and TRBJ2-5; no firm D call. V gave up 4 bases and J gave up 4 bases, with 11 bases separating them. The CDR3 extends over 13 amino acids. CDR1 and CDR2 from the germline V gene are SGHDT and YYEEEE. CDR3: CASSPGQRETQYF. The CDR3 DNA follows: TGTGCCAGCAGCCCAGGTCAAAGAGAGACCCAGTACTTC.

This clone was seen more than once but under ten times. V and J are TRBV5-1 and TRBJ2-1; perhaps TRBD1 as D (5 bases). CDR3 size: 15 residues. With 0 bases removed from V and 6 bases from J, the gap between germline ends came to 13 bases. Germline V lookup: CDR1 SGHRS, CDR2 YFSETQ. The CDR3 loop reads CASSLDKGSGNEQFF. CDR3 bases: TGCGCCAGCAGCTTGGATAAGGGGTCGGGCAATGAGCAGTTCTTC.

The chain couples TRBV19 to TRBJ1-5, with D perhaps TRBD1 (6 bases). From germline, CDR1 is LNHDA and CDR2 SQIVND (reference sequence). The CDR3 contains 14 residues. V shed 6 bases and J shed 2 bases, with 11 bases lying between them. CDR3 protein: CASRQGGGNQPQHF. CDR3 nucleotides: TGTGCCAGTAGGCAAGGGGGAGGCAATCAGCCCCAGCATTTT.

The V and J genes are TRBV4-2 and TRBJ2-3; 7 bases are shared with TRBD2. CDR3 length equals 15 residues. J lost 1 base, V lost 7 bases, and 8 bases had no gene match. Germline CDR1 and CDR2: LGHNA and YNFKEQ. The CDR3 coding sequence is TGTGCCAGCATCGTTATAGCGGGTCGCACAGATACGCAGTATTTT. This gives the protein CASIVIAGRTDTQYF.

This clone was picked up a small number of times. The chain has TRBV30 and TRBJ1-1; maybe TRBD1 (6 bases). This CDR3 contains 12 residues. V was cut by 2 bases and J by 8 bases, with 12 bases left in between. Germline loops: CDR1 GTSNPN, CDR2 SVGIG (reference sequence). In DNA form, the CDR3 reads TGTGCCTGGAGTCCAAGCGACAGGGAAGCTTTCTTT. It is translated as CAWSPSDREAFF.

In regard to this clone: The sample carries other DNA sequences with the same CDR3. This chain links TRBV18 with TRBJ1-1, with D perhaps matching TRBD1 (5 bases). CDR1 is KGHSH and CDR2 is LQKENI in the germline V gene. The V end was cut by 6 bases, the J end by 2 bases, with 10 bases between. The CDR3 loop spans 13 amino acids. The CDR3 here is CASSRDSNTEAFF. CDR3 sequence (DNA): TGTGCCAGCTCGAGAGACAGCAACACTGAAGCTTTCTTT.

The chain has TRBV7-6 and TRBJ1-1; 8 nucleotides align to TRBD1. Trimming cost V 5 bases and J 7 bases; bases outside gene matches: 6. CDR3 length equals 13 residues. CDR1 and CDR2 from the germline V gene are SGHVS and FNYEAQ. Here the CDR3 reads CASSRGTGIEAFF. The CDR3 region has the DNA TGTGCCAGCAGCCGCGGGACAGGCATTGAAGCTTTCTTT.

The sample holds a few counts of this clone. This rearrangement joins TRBV2 to TRBJ2-3; 7 bases match TRBD1. J lost 6 bases, V lost 6 bases, and 12 bases had no gene match. CDR3 length equals 15 residues. Germline V gives CDR1 SNHLY, CDR2 FYNNEI. The CDR3 DNA reads TGTGCCAGCAGCGGGGACAGACTTGTAGCGGATACGCAGTATTTT. The encoded protein is CASSGDRLVADTQYF.

This chain uses TRBV7-8 with TRBJ1-2; D may be TRBD1 (6 bases). Germline-derived CDR1 and CDR2 are SGHVS and FQNEAQ. Trimming cost V 5 bases and J 4 bases, with 14 bases left between them. This CDR3 region has 14 residues. CDR3 region: CASSRTGRTYGYTF. The CDR3 DNA is TGTGCCAGCAGCCGTACAGGGAGAACCTATGGCTACACCTTC.

The chain combines TRBV6-5 with TRBJ2-5; the D gene is possibly TRBD1 (5 bases). Trimming removed 4 bases at V and 5 bases at J, with 14 bases between. This CDR3 is built from 14 residues. CDR1 is MNHEY, CDR2 SVGAGI, per germline. Written as DNA, the CDR3 is TGTGCCAGCAGTTCCTCACAGGCCCAGGAGACCCAGTACTTC. It translates to CASSSSQAQETQYF.

The rearrangement links TRBV5-1 to TRBJ2-3; D unclear. The germline V gene has CDR1 SGHRS and CDR2 YFSETQ. The CDR3 is 11 residues long. The V end lost 2 bases, the J end lost 5 bases, and 3 bases lay between the germline ends. For the CDR3, the DNA is TGCGCCAGCAGCTTCTTAGATACGCAGTATTTT. Translating gives CASSFLDTQYF.

This clone turned up a few times. The chain has TRBV5-5 and TRBJ2-4; D perhaps matches TRBD1 (8 bases). V lost 4 bases, J lost 14 bases, and 19 bases lay in between. Germline assignment: CDR1 SGHKS and CDR2 YYEKEE (reference sequence). This CDR3 region has 13 residues. Written as DNA, the CDR3 is TGTGCCAGCAGCCTTATAGGACAGGGAGGGGAGTACTTC. Its protein product is CASSLIGQGGEYF.

The chain uses TRBV7-2 and TRBJ1-2, with 7 bases that match TRBD1. J was trimmed by 7 bases and V by 8 bases; bases with no gene match: 13. The CDR3 contains 14 residues. Germline-derived CDR1 and CDR2 are SGHTA and FQGNSA. CDR3 amino acids: CASDTYRQGGGYTF. The CDR3 coding sequence is TGTGCCAGCGATACATATCGACAGGGCGGTGGCTACACCTTC.

This clone is a singleton in its sample. The V and J genes are TRBV6-5 and TRBJ2-1; 10 bases are a match to TRBD2. The V gene's germline CDR1 is MNHEY and CDR2 SVGAGI. V gave up 6 bases and J gave up 3 bases; unmatched junction bases: 5. This CDR3 comprises 15 residues. CDR3 in amino acids: CASRGTSGIYNEQFF. The CDR3 DNA sequence: TGTGCCAGCAGAGGTACTAGCGGGATCTACAATGAGCAGTTCTTC.